This TCR beta chain derives from a study of shared clonotypes between healthy human individuals. The data were produced by immunoSEQ multiplex PCR, yet TCRdb's version contains in-frame clones alone and is incomplete. The profile shows millions of clones, just over 90% of them singletons. Germline-derived CDR1 and CDR2 are SGHNT and YENEEA. The CDR3 runs to 13 residues. With 5 bases removed from V and 7 bases from J, the gap between germline ends came to 12 bases. The genes are TRBV11-3 and TRBJ2-1, with D hard to call. Sequenced material: naive CD4+ T cells sorted from blood. Subset defined: CD45RA+ positively selected. This receptor was taken from a man aged 18 to 30 in good health. DNA for the CDR3: TGTGCCAGCAGCCCCCAAGGCGCTAATGAGCAGTTCTTC. Its protein is CASSPQGANEQFF.